What follows are 19 T cell receptor beta chains derived from one specimen sequenced in a study of beta chain features in type 1 diabetes. Reverse transcribing all isolated RNA meant expressed TCRB transcripts were sequenced. The table came from immunoSEQ multiplex PCR; TCRdb's copy has only in-frame clones and leaves some out. In the table there are some 500,000 clones, 10% to 12% of which are singletons. Sequencing input: naive CD4+ T cells from blood. These receptors all stem from a woman younger than 30 in good health.

The chain has TRBV6-5 and TRBJ2-7, with a possible D match to TRBD1 (6 bases). The germline V gene has CDR1 MNHEY and CDR2 SVGAGI. Trimming cost V 5 bases and J 9 bases, with 17 bases left between them. This CDR3 contains 13 residues. The CDR3 DNA reads as TGTGCCAGCAGTCCCACAACAGGGTTATGGCAGTACGTC. Its translation: CASSPTTGLWQYV.

Only a few counts were recorded for this clone. The chain combines TRBV5-1 with TRBJ2-1; TRBD1 is a possible D gene (6 bases). The CDR3 consists of 14 residues. Trimming removed 6 bases from V and 4 bases from J, with 14 bases in between. Germline V gene sequence: CDR1 SGHRS, CDR2 YFSETQ. This CDR3 is CASTVQGSYNEQFF. In nucleotides, the CDR3 is TGCGCCAGCACCGTACAGGGTTCGTACAATGAGCAGTTCTTC.

This clone was seen a few times. The V gene is TRBV28, the J gene TRBJ2-3; TRBD2 aligns across 8 bases. The CDR3 spans 14 residues. With 8 bases clipped from V and 4 bases from J, the junction kept 8 bases outside the gene matches. CDR1 MDHEN and CDR2 SYDVKM come from the germline V gene. The CDR3 region is CASRSGGGADTQYF. The CDR3 DNA follows: TGTGCCAGCCGCAGCGGGGGAGGCGCAGATACGCAGTATTTT.

This clone was seen a handful of times. This chain connects TRBV4-1 to TRBJ1-1, with D unclear. The germline V gene encodes CDR1 MGHRA and CDR2 YSYEKL. V was shortened by 4 bases and J by 1 base, with 10 bases between the two germline ends. The CDR3 extends over 14 amino acids. CDR3 residues: CASSPTDGNTEAFF. In nucleotides, the CDR3 is TGCGCCAGCAGCCCTACGGACGGGAACACTGAAGCTTTCTTT.

This chain connects TRBV4-3 to TRBJ2-7; the D is unclear. The V end lost 4 bases, the J end lost 5 bases, and 15 bases lay between the germline ends. The germline V gene has CDR1 LGHNA and CDR2 YSLEER. The CDR3 covers 14 residues. CDR3 sequence reads: CASSPMITRDEQYF. CDR3 sequence (DNA): TGCGCCAGCAGCCCGATGATAACTCGGGACGAGCAGTACTTC.

This chain connects TRBV7-9 to TRBJ2-5; D is perhaps TRBD2 (6 bases). Trimming cost V 2 bases and J 2 bases, with 9 bases left between them. The germline V gene has CDR1 SEHNR and CDR2 FQNEAQ (reference sequence). This CDR3 has 14 amino acids. The CDR3: CASSLTAGQETQYF. The CDR3 DNA is TGTGCCAGCAGCTTAACGGCGGGACAAGAGACCCAGTACTTC.

The chain links TRBV7-9 to TRBJ2-5; the D is unclear. Germline V CDR1 and CDR2: SEHNR, FQNEAQ (reference sequence). Trimming took off 10 bases at V and 5 bases at J, with 14 bases between the two ends. The CDR3 consists of 12 residues. Written as DNA, the CDR3 is TGTGCCATCGCCCCTATTGGGGAGACCCAGTACTTC. It specifies CAIAPIGETQYF. Full variable domain (outside the CDR3, taken from reference TRBV7-9 and TRBJ2-5): DTGVSQNPRHKITKRGQNVTFRCDPISEHNRLYWYRQTLGQGPEFLTYFQNEAQLEKSRLLSDRFSAERPKGSFSTLEIQRTEQGDSAMYLCAIAPIGETQYFGPGTRLLVL.

The chain has TRBV2 and TRBJ2-1; D ambiguous. This CDR3 has 15 amino acids. Germline V gene data show CDR1 as SNHLY and CDR2 as FYNNEI. The V and J ends lost 3 bases and 2 bases respectively, with 11 bases between them. CDR3 coding DNA: TGTGCCAGCAGTGACGGCAGCCAGGCCTACAATGAGCAGTTCTTC. It specifies CASSDGSQAYNEQFF.

V gene TRBV5-1 combines with J gene TRBJ2-5; 12 positions agree with TRBD2. The CDR3 consists of 16 residues. The germline gives CDR1 SGHRS, CDR2 YFSETQ. With 0 bases clipped from V and 5 bases from J, the junction kept 5 bases outside the gene matches. CDR3 loop: CASSLAPSGGAETQYF. The CDR3 DNA follows: TGCGCCAGCAGCTTGGCCCCTAGCGGGGGGGCGGAGACCCAGTACTTC.

This clone was seen many times. The CDR3, as DNA: TGCGCCAGCAGCCCCGGCGGCGGGCAGGGACAAGAGACCCAGTACTTC. It is translated as CASSPGGGQGQETQYF. V gene TRBV4-3 combines with J gene TRBJ2-5; D is tentatively TRBD1 or TRBD2 (5 bases each). This CDR3 comprises 16 residues. From germline, CDR1 is LGHNA and CDR2 YSLEER. Trimming removed 4 bases from V and 2 bases from J, with 17 bases in between.

The chain combines TRBV30 with TRBJ1-4, with 7 bases identical to TRBD1. The germline gives CDR1 GTSNPN, CDR2 SVGIG (reference sequence). The junction had 9 bases not matched to a gene; V was cut back by 4 bases and J by 7 bases. The CDR3 totals 14 residues. The CDR3 DNA sequence: TGTGCCTGGAACACAGGGGCAGGGACTGAAAAACTGTTTTTT. It yields the protein CAWNTGAGTEKLFF.

There are a few counts of this clone. The genes are TRBV27 and TRBJ2-3; D remains unclear. Looked up from germline, CDR1 is MNHEY and CDR2 is SMNVEV (reference sequence). The CDR3 is 13 residues long. The V end lost 5 bases, the J end lost 6 bases, and 12 bases lay between the germline ends. The CDR3 loop reads CASSLLDGDTQYF. CDR3 in DNA: TGTGCCAGCAGTCTCCTAGATGGGGATACGCAGTATTTT.

V is TRBV29-1 and J is TRBJ2-7; 9 bases are shared with TRBD1. The CDR3 consists of 14 residues. Trimming at V came to 6 bases and at J to 3 bases, leaving 9 bases not matched to a gene. Germline CDR1 SQVTM, CDR2 ANQGSEA. The CDR3 loop is CSVPRGQGHYEQYF. CDR3 nucleotide sequence: TGCAGCGTGCCGAGGGGACAGGGTCACTACGAGCAGTACTTC.

The chain links TRBV7-9 to TRBJ1-2, with a possible D match to TRBD1 (5 bases). In germline, CDR1 is SEHNR, CDR2 FQNEAQ (reference sequence). V lost 5 bases and J 0 bases, leaving 10 bases between the germline ends. CDR3 length: 14 residues. CDR3 coding DNA: TGTGCCAGCAGCACGGACACTTCTAACTATGGCTACACCTTC. Translation gives CASSTDTSNYGYTF.

Details on this clone: Germline and junction disagree at one end, which may indicate a read error. This chain connects TRBV23-1 to TRBJ2-7; no firm D call. TRBV23-1 is given ORF status, its function remaining uncertain. The CDR3 is 10 amino acids. CDR3 DNA sequence: TGCGCCAGCAGTCCCCCGCTATCCAGCTTC. Translated: CASSPPLSSF.

This clone was counted between two and nine times. This sequence joins TRBV10-3 and TRBJ2-1; D uncertain. The CDR3 loop spans 18 amino acids. CDR1 is ENHRY, CDR2 SYGVKD, per germline. Trimming left V 8 bases short and J 0 bases short, with 23 bases between. The CDR3 nucleotides are TGTGCCATCTCCTCCTCGGCAGATCTCCCTAGCTCCTACAATGAGCAGTTCTTC. The encoded protein is CAISSSADLPSSYNEQFF.

This clone turned up a few times. The chain links TRBV2 to TRBJ2-7, with D possibly TRBD2 on 6 matching bases. CDR1 and CDR2 from the germline V gene are SNHLY and FYNNEI. This CDR3 has 15 residues. V was clipped by 7 bases and J by 4 bases, with 20 bases between them. DNA for the CDR3: TGTGCCAGCACCGAGGGGACTTGGACAATTTACGAGCAGTACGTC. Its translation: CASTEGTWTIYEQYV.

The chain joins TRBV25-1 to TRBJ2-3; D is ambiguous. The CDR3 consists of 11 residues. The ends were cut back, 8 bases at V and 6 bases at J, with 9 bases in the middle. CDR1 MGHDK and CDR2 SYGVNS come from the germline V gene. The CDR3 nucleotides read TGTGCCAGCTCAGAGAGGGATACGCAGTATTTT. Its protein is CASSERDTQYF.

The J gene is TRBJ2-7, the V gene TRBV9; 8 bases are a match to TRBD2. Losses at the gene ends were 0 bases for V and 2 bases for J; bases not matched to a gene: 7. In germline, CDR1 is SGDLS, CDR2 YYNGEE. CDR3 length: 16 amino acids. Written as DNA, the CDR3 is TGTGCCAGCAGCGTAGGAGCGGGAGAGATTCCCTACGAGCAGTACTTC. It codes for CASSVGAGEIPYEQYF.